Listed here are 15 T cell receptor beta chains from one sample, sequenced in a study of blood T cell repertoires in COVID-19. Clones were sequenced by immunoSEQ multiplex PCR, and TCRdb holds only the in-frame ones, with some missing. The sample includes approximately 210,000 clones, 80% to 90% seen only once; the top ten take 2.9%. The material sequenced was peripheral blood. The receptors were gathered from a man aged 50 to 60 with active or convalescent COVID-19.

The chain recombines TRBV2 with TRBJ1-2, with D perhaps TRBD1 (5 bases). The length of the CDR3 is 14 residues. The germline V and J ends were trimmed by 6 bases and 7 bases, with 18 bases remaining between them. Germline V CDR1 and CDR2: SNHLY, FYNNEI. The chain's CDR3 is CASRTGDVLGGYTF. For the CDR3, the DNA is TGTGCCAGCAGAACGGGGGATGTACTAGGTGGCTACACCTTC.

The rearrangement uses TRBV6-5 and TRBJ2-6, with a possible D match to TRBD1 (6 bases). V was shortened by 5 bases and J by 0 bases, with 8 bases between the two germline ends. The CDR3 contains 15 residues. Germline CDR1 and CDR2: MNHEY and SVGAGI. The CDR3 loop is CASSLQGSGANVLTF. DNA for the CDR3: TGTGCCAGCAGTCTACAGGGCTCTGGGGCCAACGTCCTGACTTTC.

V is TRBV30 and J is TRBJ1-4, with D possibly TRBD1 on 6 matching bases. Germline V lookup: CDR1 GTSNPN, CDR2 SVGIG (reference sequence). The CDR3 covers 13 residues. The V end was cut by 5 bases, the J end by 3 bases, with 10 bases between. The CDR3 DNA reads TGTGCCTGGGCGGGACAAGCTAATGAAAAACTGTTTTTT. Amino acid sequence: CAWAGQANEKLFF.

The chain is built from TRBV5-1 and TRBJ1-4; 7 nucleotides agree with TRBD1. The CDR3 spans 12 residues. The J segment lost 8 bases and the V segment lost 8 bases, leaving 6 bases of the junction unmatched. Germline values: CDR1 SGHRS, CDR2 YFSETQ. CDR3 sequence (DNA): TGCGCCAGTAGACAGGGTGGGGAAAAACTGTTTTTT. The encoded protein is CASRQGGEKLFF.

V is TRBV18 and J is TRBJ1-5; 7 bases line up with TRBD1. Germline V gene sequence: CDR1 KGHSH, CDR2 LQKENI. J was trimmed by 3 bases and V by 3 bases; bases with no gene match: 8. This CDR3 spans 16 amino acids. The CDR3 spells CASSPRQGGPNQPQHF. The CDR3, as DNA: TGTGCCAGCTCACCGCGTCAAGGGGGCCCCAATCAGCCCCAGCATTTT.

The rearrangement uses TRBV6-4 and TRBJ2-1; TRBD1 matches at 7 bases. The V segment lost 6 bases and the J segment 7 bases; nucleotides outside the gene matches: 9. This CDR3 is built from 14 residues. Germline lookup yields CDR1 MRHNA and CDR2 SNTAGT. Here the CDR3 DNA reads TGTGCCAGCAGCCTAAGACAGGGAGTGAATGAGCAGTTCTTC. This encodes CASSLRQGVNEQFF.

This chain links TRBV5-1 with TRBJ1-1; D is unresolved. CDR1 and CDR2 (germline): SGHRS, YFSETQ. The CDR3 sequence is 12 residues long. V shed 6 bases and J shed 6 bases, with 12 bases lying between them. The CDR3 DNA follows: TGCGCCAGCAACACACAGAATTCTGAAGCTTTCTTT. Translation: CASNTQNSEAFF.

The chain couples TRBV27 to TRBJ1-2, with a possible D match to TRBD1 (5 bases). V was pared by 6 bases and J by 4 bases, with 21 bases between. The CDR3 covers 16 residues. Germline CDR1 is MNHEY and CDR2 is SMNVEV (reference sequence). CDR3 nucleotide sequence: TGTGCCAGCAGACTACGGCCGGGGGAGGGCCCCTATGGCTACACCTTC. The encoded protein is CASRLRPGEGPYGYTF.

In this sample, this clone turned up a few times. This chain connects TRBV6-5 to TRBJ1-1; D is possibly TRBD1 (6 bases). V gave up 6 bases and J gave up 7 bases, with 18 bases separating them. The CDR3 sequence is 14 residues long. Germline loops: CDR1 MNHEY, CDR2 SVGAGI. The CDR3 sequence is CASSGTRDTYEAFF. CDR3 nucleotide sequence: TGTGCCAGCAGCGGGACCCGGGACACCTATGAAGCTTTCTTT.

This rearrangement joins TRBV20-1 to TRBJ2-7; 11 nucleotides align to TRBD1. The V gene end was trimmed by 3 bases and the J gene end by 5 bases; junction bases not matched to a gene: 6. Germline CDR1 reads DFQATT; CDR2 reads SNEGSKA (reference sequence). The length of the CDR3 is 14 residues. The CDR3 region is CSASRTGGLDEQYF. DNA of the CDR3: TGCAGTGCTAGTCGGACAGGGGGCTTGGACGAGCAGTACTTC.

The chain recombines TRBV5-1 with TRBJ2-5; 15 bases agree with TRBD2. The J segment lost 12 bases and the V segment lost 2 bases, leaving 14 bases of the junction unmatched. The CDR3 totals 17 residues. Per the germline V gene, CDR1 is SGHRS and CDR2 is YFSETQ. The CDR3 nucleotides are TGCGCCAGCAGCTTCGCAGTCGGACTAGCGGGGGGGCCACGGGAGTACTTC. Translation: CASSFAVGLAGGPREYF.

The chain combines TRBV11-3 with TRBJ2-3; 9 positions agree with TRBD2. J gave up 1 base and V 1 base, and 3 bases lay outside the gene matches. The germline V gene encodes CDR1 SGHNT and CDR2 YENEEA. The CDR3 has 16 amino acids. CDR3 residues: CASSLGASGGTDTQYF. DNA of the CDR3: TGTGCCAGCAGCTTAGGGGCTAGCGGGGGCACAGATACGCAGTATTTT.

This clone was counted a single time. The V and J genes are TRBV7-9 and TRBJ1-2; TRBD1 aligns across 10 bases. The CDR3 contains 13 residues. In germline, CDR1 is SEHNR, CDR2 FQNEAQ (reference sequence). V dropped 4 bases and J dropped 12; count of bases not matched to a gene: 8. The CDR3 region is CASSWGQGPRDTF. The CDR3 bases are TGTGCCAGCAGCTGGGGACAGGGGCCCCGTGACACCTTC.

The V gene is TRBV4-1, the J gene TRBJ2-1; 12 nucleotides align to TRBD2. With V trimmed by 3 bases and J by 5 bases, 8 bases remained unmatched. CDR3 length: 17 residues. In germline, CDR1 is MGHRA, CDR2 YSYEKL. The CDR3 protein is CASSQGGLAGIDNEQFF. The CDR3 DNA follows: TGCGCCAGCAGCCAGGGAGGACTAGCGGGAATCGACAATGAGCAGTTCTTC.

V and J are TRBV12-5 and TRBJ2-3, with 7 bases fitting TRBD1. J was trimmed by 1 base and V by 8 bases; bases with no gene match: 0. The CDR3 runs to 12 residues. Germline V lookup: CDR1 LGHNT, CDR2 FRNRAP. The CDR3 bases are TGTGCTAGTCAGGGGGGCACAGATACGCAGTATTTT. It translates to CASQGGTDTQYF.